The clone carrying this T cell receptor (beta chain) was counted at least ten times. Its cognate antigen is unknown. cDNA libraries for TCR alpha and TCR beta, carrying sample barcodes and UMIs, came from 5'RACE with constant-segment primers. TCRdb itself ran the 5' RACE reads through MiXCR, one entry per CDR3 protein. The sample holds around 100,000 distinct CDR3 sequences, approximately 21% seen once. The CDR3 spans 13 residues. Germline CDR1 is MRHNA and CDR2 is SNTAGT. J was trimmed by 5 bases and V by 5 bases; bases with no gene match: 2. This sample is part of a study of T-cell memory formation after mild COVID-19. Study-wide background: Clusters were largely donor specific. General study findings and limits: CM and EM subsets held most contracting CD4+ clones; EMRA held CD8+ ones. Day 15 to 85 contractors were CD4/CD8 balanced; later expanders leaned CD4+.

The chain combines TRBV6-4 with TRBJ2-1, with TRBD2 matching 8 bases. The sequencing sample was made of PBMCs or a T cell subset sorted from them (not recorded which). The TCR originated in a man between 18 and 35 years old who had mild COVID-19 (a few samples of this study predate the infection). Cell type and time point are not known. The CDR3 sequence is CASSPTSDNEQFF. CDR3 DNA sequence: TGTGCCAGCAGTCCGACTAGCGACAATGAGCAGTTCTTC.